The 23 T cell receptor beta chains listed next were all sequenced from one sample in a study of cytomegalovirus exposure and HLA in healthy donors. Primers included in the PCR were 60 Vbeta and 13 Jbeta primers. Libraries were prepared by immunoSEQ multiplex PCR; TCRdb keeps only in-frame clonotypes and omits some of them. The sample holds more than 100,000 clones, about three fifths seen once. Sequenced input: PBMCs. The receptors derive from a woman aged 40 to 50 in good health and CMV-seropositive.

This clone was found once. The gene calls are TRBV14 and TRBJ1-1, with D possibly being TRBD1 (5 bases). The CDR3 spans 17 residues. CDR1 SGHDN and CDR2 FVKESK come from the germline V gene. The V and J ends lost 1 base and 0 bases respectively, with 15 bases between them. The CDR3 DNA follows: TGTGCCAGCAGCCAAGCCAGTGGAGGGGTCATGAACACTGAAGCTTTCTTT. It is translated as CASSQASGGVMNTEAFF.

The rearrangement joins TRBV5-1 to TRBJ1-3; 7 nucleotides line up with TRBD1. The CDR3 has 14 residues. Germline V gives CDR1 SGHRS, CDR2 YFSETQ. Germline trimming cut 2 bases from V and 2 bases from J; bases unmatched to any gene: 1. The CDR3 here is CASSLQGTGNTIYF. CDR3 coding DNA: TGCGCCAGCAGCTTACAGGGGACTGGAAACACCATATATTTT.

This clone has only a few counts. This chain uses TRBV5-1 with TRBJ1-1; possibly TRBD1 for D (5 bases). V shed 0 bases and J shed 5 bases, with 14 bases lying between them. Germline V gene lookup returns CDR1 SGHRS and CDR2 YFSETQ. The CDR3 consists of 15 residues. The CDR3 is CASSLAIGARTEAFF. The CDR3 nucleotides are TGCGCCAGCAGCTTGGCCATTGGGGCGAGGACTGAAGCTTTCTTT.

This clone was picked up one time. The rearrangement uses TRBV6-1 and TRBJ2-3, with 11 bases that match TRBD2. Unmatched junction bases numbered 5, after V lost 4 bases and J lost 2 bases. From germline, CDR1 is MNHNS and CDR2 SASEGT. This CDR3 region has 16 residues. The CDR3 region has the DNA TGTGCCAGCAGTGCTTCTAGCGGGGGGTACACAGATACGCAGTATTTT. Translation gives CASSASSGGYTDTQYF.

V usage is TRBV30 and J usage is TRBJ1-1; D is ambiguous. V was cut by 1 base and J by 2 bases, with 8 bases left in between. CDR1 and CDR2 from the germline V gene are GTSNPN and SVGIG (reference sequence). The CDR3 loop spans 13 amino acids. The CDR3 here is CAWSEQTNTEAFF. As DNA, the CDR3 is TGTGCCTGGAGTGAACAGACCAACACTGAAGCTTTCTTT.

This clone was counted only a few times. This rearrangement joins TRBV5-6 to TRBJ2-7; D unresolved. V lost 7 bases to trimming and J lost 1 base, with 12 bases between them. The CDR3 loop spans 13 amino acids. Germline V gene sequence: CDR1 SGHDT, CDR2 YYEEEE. CDR3 amino acids: CASDLTPSYEQYF. DNA of the CDR3: TGTGCCAGCGATCTTACACCGTCCTACGAGCAGTACTTC.

This clone was detected only once. The V gene is TRBV27, the J gene TRBJ2-1; 10 nucleotides line up with TRBD2. The CDR3 has 16 residues. The germline V gene has CDR1 MNHEY and CDR2 SMNVEV (reference sequence). J was trimmed by 9 bases and V by 6 bases; bases with no gene match: 14. Written as DNA, the CDR3 is TGTGCCAGCAGAATGCAACCGGGACTAGCGTCAGGTGAGCAGTTCTTC. Translation gives CASRMQPGLASGEQFF.

V gene TRBV6-5 combines with J gene TRBJ2-7, with TRBD1 matching over 7 bases. Germline loops: CDR1 MNHEY, CDR2 SVGAGI. V gave up 6 bases and J gave up 3 bases; unmatched junction bases: 8. This CDR3 spans 14 amino acids. CDR3 nucleotides: TGTGCCAGCAGCCCCGGGACAGCAGGCTACGAGCAGTACTTC. Translated, it gives CASSPGTAGYEQYF.

The V call is TRBV14, the J call TRBJ2-2; 7 nucleotides align to TRBD2. The CDR3 extends over 16 amino acids. Germline V gene sequence: CDR1 SGHDN, CDR2 FVKESK. Germline trimming cut 1 base from V and 2 bases from J; bases unmatched to any gene: 4. The CDR3 sequence is CASSQGPGGNTGELFF. DNA for the CDR3: TGTGCCAGCAGCCAAGGGCCGGGAGGAAACACCGGGGAGCTGTTTTTT. Combining the CDR3 with reference TRBV14 and TRBJ2-2 gives the whole variable domain EAGVTQFPSHSVIEKGQTVTLRCDPISGHDNLYWYRRVMGKEIKFLLHFVKESKQDESGMPNNRFLAERTGGTYSTLKVQPAELEDSGVYFCASSQGPGGNTGELFFGEGSRLTVL.

In DNA form, the CDR3 reads TGTGCCAGCACCGGGACTGCCCTAATATATGACGAAAAACTGTTTTTT. As protein: CASTGTALIYDEKLFF. The chain joins TRBV7-9 to TRBJ1-4; D possibly corresponds to TRBD1 (5 bases). Germline loops: CDR1 SEHNR, CDR2 FQNEAQ (reference sequence). This CDR3 has 16 residues. The ends were cut back, 7 bases at V and 8 bases at J, with 23 bases in the middle.

V usage is TRBV5-1 and J usage is TRBJ2-7, with D unresolved. The V and J ends lost 0 bases and 5 bases respectively, with 9 bases between them. Germline CDR1 SGHRS, CDR2 YFSETQ. The CDR3 sequence is 13 residues long. The CDR3 sequence is CASSLAGMHEQYF. Written as DNA, the CDR3 is TGCGCCAGCAGCTTGGCAGGTATGCACGAGCAGTACTTC. Full variable domain (missing parts from reference TRBV5-1 and TRBJ2-7): KAGVTQTPRYLIKTRGQQVTLSCSPISGHRSVSWYQQTPGQGLQFLFEYFSETQRNKGNFPGRFSGRQFSNSRSEMNVSTLELGDSALYLCASSLAGMHEQYFGPGTRLTVT.

For the CDR3, the DNA is TGTGCCAGCAGTGAGTCAGGGGGCAGGGATAGCAATCAGCCCCAGCATTTT. Translated: CASSESGGRDSNQPQHF. J is TRBJ1-5 and V is TRBV2; 8 bases fit TRBD1. Losses at the gene ends were 3 bases for V and 0 bases for J; bases not matched to a gene: 7. The CDR3 is 17 amino acids. Per the germline V gene, CDR1 is SNHLY and CDR2 is FYNNEI.

This chain links TRBV5-6 with TRBJ1-4, with TRBD1 as a possible D gene (5 bases). The V gene lost 0 bases and the J gene lost 0 bases, with 15 bases spanning the gap. The CDR3 is 18 amino acids. The germline V gene encodes CDR1 SGHDT and CDR2 YYEEEE. DNA of the CDR3: TGTGCCAGCAGCTTGGAAGGAGGGGCTCCAGCAACTAATGAAAAACTGTTTTTT. This sequence encodes CASSLEGGAPATNEKLFF.

The chain employs TRBV5-1 and TRBJ1-1; 11 nucleotides line up with TRBD1. Germline values: CDR1 SGHRS, CDR2 YFSETQ. V dropped 4 bases and J dropped 0; count of bases not matched to a gene: 14. CDR3 length: 19 residues. CDR3 region: CASSPSRTGGASMNTEAFF. DNA of the CDR3: TGCGCCAGCAGCCCCTCCAGGACAGGGGGCGCATCTATGAACACTGAAGCTTTCTTT. The complete variable domain, with remaining parts taken from reference TRBV5-1 and TRBJ1-1, reads KAGVTQTPRYLIKTRGQQVTLSCSPISGHRSVSWYQQTPGQGLQFLFEYFSETQRNKGNFPGRFSGRQFSNSRSEMNVSTLELGDSALYLCASSPSRTGGASMNTEAFFGQGTRLTVV.

The chain combines TRBV19 with TRBJ2-1; D not certain. V was trimmed by 5 bases and J by 8 bases, leaving 7 bases between them. The CDR3 has 11 residues. Germline V CDR1 and CDR2: LNHDA, SQIVND (reference sequence). CDR3 protein: CASSSGYEQFF. In DNA form, the CDR3 reads TGTGCCAGTAGTTCAGGCTATGAGCAGTTCTTC.

V usage is TRBV6-5 and J usage is TRBJ2-1, with D possibly being TRBD2 (6 bases). The germline gives CDR1 MNHEY, CDR2 SVGAGI. The CDR3 extends over 14 amino acids. Trimming removed 6 bases at V and 8 bases at J, with 17 bases between. The chain's CDR3 is CASSTMGGRHEQFF. The CDR3 nucleotides read TGTGCCAGCAGCACGATGGGAGGCCGGCATGAGCAGTTCTTC.

The gene calls are TRBV4-1 and TRBJ2-7, with D tentatively TRBD1 (7 bases). The CDR3 is made up of 16 amino acids. Trimming pared 0 bases from V and 4 bases from J, leaving 16 bases between. CDR1 and CDR2 (germline): MGHRA, YSYEKL. The CDR3 DNA reads TGCGCCAGCAGCCAAGATCTCGGAGGGGGCGGGTACGAGCAGTACTTC. Residues: CASSQDLGGGGYEQYF.

This clone was detected only once. The chain employs TRBV10-3 and TRBJ2-7; 9 nucleotides match TRBD1. The J segment lost 4 bases and the V segment lost 2 bases, leaving 6 bases of the junction unmatched. The CDR3 has 15 amino acids. The V gene's germline CDR1 is ENHRY and CDR2 SYGVKD. DNA for the CDR3: TGTGCCATCAGTGAGGGGCTGGACAGGGGATACGAGCAGTACTTC. This codes for CAISEGLDRGYEQYF.

V usage is TRBV29-1 and J usage is TRBJ1-1; D is ambiguous. Trimming stripped 7 bases from V and 0 bases from J, with 9 bases between. Germline assignment: CDR1 SQVTM and CDR2 ANQGSEA. The CDR3 has 12 amino acids. CDR3 DNA sequence: TGCAGCGCACTTGCCGTGAACACTGAAGCTTTCTTT. It is translated as CSALAVNTEAFF.

This clone has only a few counts. This chain connects TRBV9 to TRBJ2-1; 8 positions match TRBD2. The CDR3 is 15 amino acids. From germline, CDR1 is SGDLS and CDR2 YYNGEE. V trimming: 0 bases; J trimming: 7 bases; junction bases outside the gene matches: 6. CDR3 coding DNA: TGTGCCAGCAGCGTAGACGGGGGGGGACCTAATGAGCAGTTCTTC. Protein product: CASSVDGGGPNEQFF. The full variable domain, rest sourced from reference TRBV9 and TRBJ2-1, is DSGVTQTPKHLITATGQRVTLRCSPRSGDLSVYWYQQSLDQGLQFLIQYYNGEERAKGNILERFSAQQFPDLHSELNLSSLELGDSALYFCASSVDGGGPNEQFFGPGTRLTVL.

The CDR3, as DNA: TGTGCCACCAGCAGAGGGCCATGGGGACAGGGGTACAATGAGCAGTTCTTC. Amino acid sequence: CATSRGPWGQGYNEQFF. V gene TRBV15 combines with J gene TRBJ2-1; 10 nucleotides align to TRBD1. Germline CDR1 and CDR2: LNHNV and YYDKDF (reference sequence). J gave up 4 bases and V 1 base, and 7 bases lay outside the gene matches. This CDR3 spans 17 amino acids.

The table lists this clone with a few counts. The gene calls are TRBV7-3 and TRBJ2-5, with D perhaps matching TRBD2 (6 bases). V lost 3 bases and J lost 1, with 6 bases in between. Germline V gives CDR1 SGHTA, CDR2 FQGTGA. The CDR3 runs to 13 residues. CDR3: CASSFSGQETQYF. The CDR3 nucleotides read TGTGCCAGCAGCTTTAGCGGCCAAGAGACCCAGTACTTC.

This clone occurred a few times. CDR3 DNA: TGCAGCGTTGAAGAAAGGGGGATTTTTGGCTACACCTTC. This gives the protein CSVEERGIFGYTF. The chain recombines TRBV29-1 with TRBJ1-2, with a tentative D call TRBD1 (6 bases). The V gene lost 0 bases and the J gene lost 7 bases, with 12 bases spanning the gap. CDR1 is SQVTM, CDR2 ANQGSEA, per germline. This CDR3 comprises 13 residues.